This TCR beta chain is drawn from a study of glioma-infiltrating T cells after dendritic cell vaccination. The overall study: Patients received autologous tumor lysate-pulsed dendritic cell vaccination between about 2002 and 2013.

This clone was observed a handful of times. Specified time point: after dendritic cell vaccination, including at tumor progression/relapse. Only patients with spare fresh-frozen tumor and over two years of follow-up were included. Amplification used 60 V beta primers and 13 J beta primers. Some clones are missing from TCRdb's copy, which holds only in-frame ones; the method was immunoSEQ multiplex PCR. Of 55,000 to 75,000 clones in the sample, roughly four fifths are singletons; the top ten hold roughly 14%. Germline trimming cut 0 bases from V and 6 bases from J; bases unmatched to any gene: 5. This CDR3 has 16 residues. Germline V gene lookup returns CDR1 LGHNA and CDR2 YNFKEQ.

V is TRBV4-2 and J is TRBJ2-1; 10 nucleotides match TRBD1. The sequences come from blood, collected after dendritic cell vaccination. The TCR originated in a human donor with glioblastoma. For the CDR3, the DNA is TGTGCCAGCAGCCAAGATGGGGACAGGGGTAGCAATGAGCAGTTCTTC. Translated, it gives CASSQDGDRGSNEQFF.